This T cell receptor (beta chain) was obtained from a study of PD-1 blockade in classical Hodgkin lymphoma. Findings and caveats of the study: The causes of the repertoire differences, possibly disease activity or prior therapy, remain undefined. Patients who began taking nivolumab under 1 year after ASCT were left out. Significant TCR diversity gains by C4D1 occurred in CD4+ but not CD8+ cells.

Time point defined: cycle 4 day 1 (C4D1), after five to seven weeks of nivolumab. After autologous stem cell transplantation all patients relapsed, and prior brentuximab vedotin exposure differed between cohorts. This clone was counted between two and nine times. What it binds is unknown. Assay: immunoSEQ multiplex PCR; the TCRdb copy retains only in-frame clones and omits some. The sample lists approximately 96,000 clones; approximately 94% were seen once. Looked up from germline, CDR1 is SQVTM and CDR2 is ANQGSEA. This CDR3 region has 15 residues. V shed 4 bases and J shed 6 bases, with 21 bases lying between them.

Sequenced material: peripheral blood mononuclear cells (PBMCs), taken before the fourth cycle of nivolumab. The chain couples TRBV29-1 to TRBJ1-1, with D unclear. This receptor was taken from a human donor with classical Hodgkin lymphoma. CDR3 amino acids: CSVVVVGGIDSEAFF. The CDR3 nucleotides read TGCAGCGTTGTAGTCGTGGGTGGGATCGACTCTGAAGCTTTCTTT.